This T cell receptor (beta chain) emerged from a study of blood T cell repertoires in COVID-19. Study as a whole: The origin of the acute and convalescent COVID-19 samples was the United States, Italy and Spain. Nucleic acid was either cDNA or gDNA, and it came from T cells, B-cell-depleted T cells, or PBMCs.

Deletions cut 5 bases from V and 5 bases from J, with 13 bases between. Germline CDR1 LNHDA, CDR2 SQIVND (reference sequence). This CDR3 has 13 residues. This clone was seen a few times. In the authors' methods: Nucleated cell number was recorded as an estimate derived from reference gene primer amplification. Produced via immunoSEQ multiplex PCR; TCRdb's table is partial and in-frame only. V, J and clone size were drawn from that table, and D and trimming were deduced from the DNA. The data contain about 210,000 clones, just under 85% of them seen just once; the ten biggest clones take up 7.6%. The chain links TRBV19 to TRBJ2-7; tentatively, D is TRBD1 (7 bases). Sequenced sample: peripheral blood. The receptor comes from a woman aged 50 to 65 with active or convalescent COVID-19. CDR3 protein: CASSGQGGHEQYF. The CDR3 DNA sequence: TGTGCCAGTAGTGGGCAGGGGGGCCACGAGCAGTACTTC.